This TCR beta chain was identified in a study of cytomegalovirus exposure and HLA in healthy donors (dated by TCRdb to 2017 to 2019). For context, the study as a whole: In an earlier analysis of roughly 500 of the donors, 276 Gb of sequence data and 95 million to 130 million unique TCR beta sequences from about 180 million T cells were reported. Approximately 300 gigabases of sequencing data and 75 million to 85 million unique TCR sequences made up an early release that covered roughly 670 HLA-typed donors. Of the roughly 390 genotyped donors, approximately 80% fell in the genetic ancestry cluster associated with self-reported Caucasian donors. The study was designed to test whether signatures of past pathogen exposure could be identified by cataloging public T cell receptors. The study used immunosequencing to profile the T cell repertoires of about 670 subjects and linked those repertoires to cytomegalovirus serostatus. A separate validation cohort of roughly 130 different subjects was used in addition to the roughly 700-subject first cohort. The study combined high-throughput TCR immunosequencing, statistical association of individual TCRs with disease status, and machine learning to predict cytomegalovirus infection status. A later analysis re-analyzed previously published TCR beta repertoires from hundreds of donors and added high-resolution HLA genotyping to study TCR occurrence patterns. The later analysis used no new phenotypic data to find candidate immune exposures, relying instead on TCR beta sequences and their occurrence across donors. An earlier analysis of 587 of the donors applied high-throughput TCR beta sequencing to assess whether each TCR beta V gene segment acted as functional or pseudogenic. Alongside the repertoire data, information on donor age, sex, ethnicity and CMV serostatus was compiled. Genome-wide SNP genotypes for about three fifths of the roughly 700 donors were used in a later genetic analysis, which treated that subset as a discovery cohort. Every repertoire in the discovery cohort had been generated on one and the same sequencing platform. Both class I and class II loci were covered by HLA typing, at four-digit resolution. Typing coverage differed by locus: A, B, C, DRB1 and DQB1 were typed in roughly 629-630 donors, DQA1 in about 550, DPA1 in 600 to 610, and DPB1 in just under 490. Because of strong linkage in the cohort, a handful of DR-DQ haplotypes were treated as single units for association and clustering. On average, approximately 250,000 unique TCR beta nucleotide sequences were sequenced per donor among roughly 430 genotyped donors of the cohort, with around 19% of those sequences being non-productive.

The cohort was made up of 500 to 800 healthy bone marrow donors. Cohort members were all nominally healthy when sampled, although unrecorded immune exposures were likely present. The donor was CMV seronegative and belonged to the group of 352 seronegative cohort members. A peripheral blood sample was collected from each donor, and TCR beta sequencing was performed on peripheral blood mononuclear cells. Genomic DNA extraction from the blood cell samples was performed with the Qiagen DNeasy Blood Extraction Kit. The CDR3, cysteine through phenylalanine, is 15 amino acids long. Here the CDR3 DNA is all that survives: 45 bases in frame from base 1. The germline V gene yields SGHAT for CDR1 and FQNNGV for CDR2. Ends trimmed: V by 5 bases, J by 9 bases; bases unmatched to a gene: 12. Results the study describes overall, beyond this receptor: The authors suggested that the approach could potentially be generalized to other disease states and immunological phenotypes. Only TCR beta chains were sequenced in this cohort, and the absence of alpha or paired-chain data limited detectable features. At a false discovery rate of 0.05, a later analysis linked fewer than 20,000 TCR beta sequences to specific HLA alleles. In a later analysis, the rate of TCR association differed among HLA loci, with DRB1 alleles having the most associated TCRs and HLA-C alleles having the fewest. For the cohort, immune exposure information was limited to CMV serostatus. Because counts were too low, around 18 rarely observed V segments, including chromosome 9 orphons, were left out of the earlier analysis of 587 of the donors. The presence/absence analyses assumed that sequencing depth was roughly uniform across donors, and that assumption may not be true. In the study, about 150 TCR beta chains were listed as associated with cytomegalovirus. V-gene and J-gene trimming of TCR beta chains was associated with a missense DCLRE1C variant in a later genetic analysis, and the association was replicated in an independent cohort. A later genetic analysis reported fewer N-insertions in productive TCRs among donors in an Asian-associated ancestry cluster than the roughly 620-donor mean. Three of the identified cytomegalovirus-associated TCR beta chains were confirmed in vitro to be specific for cytomegalovirus antigens. The classifier was reported to diagnose cytomegalovirus status with high specificity and sensitivity in both the original cohort and the validation cohort. In a later analysis, most CMV-associated TCR beta chains were found to appear HLA-restricted, with HLA associations seemingly driven largely by CMV exposure. In a later analysis, HLA-associated TCR beta chains showed more clonal expansion and lower generation probabilities than non-associated chains that were equally common. Across donors, most TCR sequences were observed very rarely, whereas some public TCRs were present in many individuals. In an earlier analysis of roughly 500 of the donors, most TCR beta V segments appeared in productive rearrangements about 87% or about 30% of the time, broadly matching IMGT annotations. Because some donors lacked HLA typing at each locus, the association tests relied only on the typed subset. A further reported finding was that TCR beta sequences accurately predicted the HLA-A and HLA-B alleles for most subjects in the first cohort. A cluster of highly shared sequence variants was judged likely to be a technical artifact of the sequencing pipeline. Strong co-occurrence of HLA alleles, especially DR and DQ, made assigning TCR associations to individual alleles difficult. Correlated functional status among segregating V segments might be attributable to linkage disequilibrium, but an unknown experimental factor could not be ruled out. Some IMGT-functional V segments, including TRBV6-2 and TRBV6-3, could not be distinguished by the 87-base-pair reads and were therefore excluded. According to a later analysis, parvovirus B19, influenza, CMV and Epstein-Barr virus appeared linked to several top co-occurrence clusters.

Comments on this clone: No cognate antigen has been identified for it. Base qualities are not at hand, and no much larger clone is one base apart.

Library preparation was by the immunoSEQ multiplex PCR assay. A mixture of 60 forward primers for TCR Vbeta segments and 13 reverse primers for TCR Jbeta segments was used in the multiplex PCR. Amplification of the CDR3 region of rearranged TCR beta genes was performed with a multiplex PCR assay on genomic DNA. Amplified TCR beta libraries were sequenced as 87-base-pair reads on the Illumina HiSeq System. As for the original processing: Across the roughly 640 repertoires, a later analysis counted some 80 million unique TCR beta chains, roughly 11 million of which were shared by at least two donors. A nearest-neighbor algorithm error-corrected the raw reads and collapsed the reads into unique sequences, merging closely related sequences to remove PCR and sequencing errors. Alignment of CDR3 sequences to IMGT reference sequences was used to assign V, D and J gene segments. For a sequence to be retained, a match of at least six nucleotides to both a V gene segment and a J gene segment was required. A rearrangement was called productive if the CDR3 had no stop codons and remained in frame with V and J, and every other rearrangement was called non-productive. Following IMGT convention, CDR3 was defined as the stretch from the second conserved V-encoded cysteine up to the conserved J-encoded phenylalanine. The earlier analysis of roughly 590 of the donors excluded any sequence lacking an unambiguous match to a single V gene segment. An earlier analysis of a few hundred of the donors called V segments functional above 56.7% productive rearrangements and segregating when the between-donor standard deviation exceeded 5%. A statistical classification framework was built for diagnosing cytomegalovirus status from the catalog of TCR beta chain sequences. In a later analysis, V and J genes were assigned by comparing TCR nucleotide sequences against IMGT/GENE-DB human TR gene sequences. A later analysis assigned CDR3 sequences and most-parsimonious VDJ recombination scenarios with the TCRdist pipeline. In a later analysis, each TCR beta chain was defined by its CDR3 amino acid sequence together with its V-gene family, and reads without a unique V-gene family were excluded. A later analysis removed 592 highly shared, low-generation-probability nucleotide sequences to deal with suspected cross-contamination and a sequencing artifact. A later analysis calculated a clonal expansion index for each public chain from normalized within-repertoire ranks of inferred template counts. In a later analysis, generation probabilities were computed using a VDJ recombination model fitted to out-of-frame rearrangements, and the results were checked against IGoR. In a later analysis, hypergeometric tests were used to score TCR-TCR, TCR-HLA and TCR-CMV co-occurrence, with a repertoire-size bias correction applied to TCR pairs. In a later analysis, false discovery rates were estimated by permuting HLA or CMV assignments 20 times. In a later analysis, co-occurring TCRs were grouped using DBSCAN, and TCRdist sequence similarity was added for clustering within HLA-allele-positive subsets. Repertoires with fewer than 30,000 or more than 120,000 public chains were left out of co-occurrence clustering, as were roughly five repertoires with anomalous nucleotide sharing. TCRdb holds this immuneACCESS table with in-frame rearrangements only. Some clones are missing; in checked studies, unresolved V genes explain under half, and the rest has no known cause. V and J calls and clone size are as listed in that table; D and trimming were resolved from the DNA. The sample table shows under 150,000 clones, and around 83% are seen once. The leading ten clones occupy roughly 2.6% of the sample.

The source is a man in his fifties in good health and CMV-seronegative. This chain is built from TRBV11-2 and TRBJ2-1, and 8 junctional nucleotides match TRBD2. The sample was PBMCs. CDR3 loop: CASSAGLAGGSEQFF. Here is the DNA: TGTGCCAGCAGCGCCGGACTAGCCGGAGGGAGTGAGCAGTTCTTC.